These 29 T cell receptor beta chains were sequenced from one sample in a study of cytomegalovirus exposure and HLA in healthy donors. Researchers ran the PCR with 60 Vbeta and 13 Jbeta primers. This table comes from immunoSEQ multiplex PCR, and its TCRdb copy is limited to in-frame clones, with some not included. Counted here are around 200,000 clones, under 85% occurring once; the ten biggest clones make up 1.6%. Sequencing was carried out using PBMCs. The receptors were gathered from a woman under 30 in good health and CMV-seronegative.

The rearrangement links TRBV6-4 to TRBJ2-1; 8 bases are a match to TRBD1. CDR1 and CDR2 from the germline V gene are MRHNA and SNTAGT. The CDR3 covers 16 residues. Trimming took 6 bases from V and 7 from J; bases not matched to a gene: 14. The CDR3 is CASRQGAQGSWNEQFF. In nucleotides, the CDR3 is TGTGCCAGCAGGCAGGGGGCACAGGGATCGTGGAATGAGCAGTTCTTC.

As concerns this clone: Distinct nucleotide sequences in the sample also encode this CDR3. This chain connects TRBV18 to TRBJ2-7; TRBD1 is a possible D gene (6 bases). The CDR3 totals 14 residues. V dropped 3 bases and J dropped 0 bases, with 9 bases sitting between them. The germline V gene has CDR1 KGHSH and CDR2 LQKENI. CDR3 amino acids: CASSPDRSSYEQYF. CDR3 DNA: TGTGCCAGCTCACCCGACAGGAGCTCCTACGAGCAGTACTTC.

This clone was found a few times. V and J are TRBV5-1 and TRBJ2-4; 10 bases match TRBD2. V lost 5 bases and J lost 1; bases outside the gene matches: 15. In germline, CDR1 is SGHRS, CDR2 YFSETQ. The CDR3 extends over 19 amino acids. CDR3 bases: TGCGCCAGCAGGCTTCGGACTAGCGGAGATTCTGGGGCCAAAAACATTCAGTACTTC. It translates to CASRLRTSGDSGAKNIQYF. Filled out from reference TRBV5-1 and TRBJ2-4, the complete variable domain reads KAGVTQTPRYLIKTRGQQVTLSCSPISGHRSVSWYQQTPGQGLQFLFEYFSETQRNKGNFPGRFSGRQFSNSRSEMNVSTLELGDSALYLCASRLRTSGDSGAKNIQYFGAGTRLSVL.

The chain joins TRBV27 to TRBJ1-5; the D gene is possibly TRBD1 (6 bases). Germline V gene lookup returns CDR1 MNHEY and CDR2 SMNVEV (reference sequence). V was trimmed by 2 bases and J by 0 bases, leaving 8 bases between them. CDR3 length equals 15 residues. CDR3 sequence reads: CASSLEGDSNQPQHF. The CDR3 coding sequence is TGTGCCAGCAGTTTAGAGGGGGATAGCAATCAGCCCCAGCATTTT.

This clone was counted once. This chain uses TRBV5-1 with TRBJ2-7; the match to TRBD1 covers 12 bases. The length of the CDR3 is 15 residues. Germline-derived CDR1 and CDR2 are SGHRS and YFSETQ. The J segment lost 5 bases and the V segment lost 4 bases, leaving 7 bases of the junction unmatched. CDR3 residues: CASSQGQGALHEQYF. The CDR3, as DNA: TGCGCCAGCAGCCAGGGACAGGGGGCCCTCCACGAGCAGTACTTC.

The chain combines TRBV5-1 with TRBJ1-4, with a tentative D call TRBD1 (5 bases). The CDR3 is 17 amino acids. V was pared by 0 bases and J by 4 bases, with 16 bases between. Germline V gene data show CDR1 as SGHRS and CDR2 as YFSETQ. In DNA form, the CDR3 reads TGCGCCAGCAGCTTGGGGGGCTCCACAGCTAATAATGAAAAACTGTTTTTT. Encoded protein: CASSLGGSTANNEKLFF.

The chain combines TRBV4-2 with TRBJ1-5; possible D gene TRBD1, 6 bases. CDR3 size: 15 residues. CDR1 and CDR2 (germline): LGHNA, YNFKEQ. The ends were cut back, 0 bases at V and 5 bases at J, with 11 bases in the middle. The CDR3 protein is CASSQDSTGYQPQHF. The CDR3 DNA sequence: TGTGCCAGCAGCCAAGATAGTACAGGGTATCAGCCCCAGCATTTT.

CDR3 sequence reads: CASSRTSGANTGELFF. Here the CDR3 DNA reads TGTGCCAGCAGTCGGACTAGCGGAGCGAACACCGGGGAGCTGTTTTTT. This chain joins TRBV27 and TRBJ2-2; 10 nucleotides align to TRBD2. V shed 5 bases and J 0 bases; nucleotides not matched to a gene: 3. Germline CDR1 and CDR2: MNHEY and SMNVEV (reference sequence). The CDR3 has 16 amino acids.

Points on this clone: Distinct nucleotide sequences in the sample also encode this CDR3. The rearrangement uses TRBV7-2 and TRBJ2-5, with D possibly TRBD1 on 7 matching bases. V lost 3 bases and J lost 5, with 10 bases in between. Germline V gene lookup returns CDR1 SGHTA and CDR2 FQGNSA. The CDR3 extends over 13 amino acids. The CDR3 sequence: CASSFSGGETQYF. CDR3 DNA: TGTGCCAGCAGCTTTTCAGGGGGGGAGACCCAGTACTTC.

The J gene is TRBJ2-5, the V gene TRBV30; the match to TRBD1 covers 9 bases. The J call is in doubt because the DNA end fits TRBJ2-7 better. The CDR3 is 14 amino acids. The V gene's germline CDR1 is GTSNPN and CDR2 SVGIG (reference sequence). Here the CDR3 DNA reads TGTGCCTCCTTGGGGACAGGGATTTTCTACGAGCAGTACTTC. This codes for CASLGTGIFYEQYF.

The chain is built from TRBV15 and TRBJ2-1, with 8 bases identical to TRBD1. The CDR3 sequence is 15 residues long. Germline V gene lookup returns CDR1 LNHNV and CDR2 YYDKDF (reference sequence). V shed 4 bases and J 5 bases; nucleotides not matched to a gene: 7. CDR3 protein: CATSTTGDPHNEQFF. The CDR3 region has the DNA TGTGCCACCAGCACGACAGGGGATCCTCACAATGAGCAGTTCTTC.

CDR3 nucleotides: TGTGCCAGCAGTTTAGAGTTTTCGGACGAGCAGTACTTC. Its translation is CASSLEFSDEQYF. The chain has TRBV28 and TRBJ2-7, with D unresolved. This CDR3 contains 13 residues. The germline gives CDR1 MDHEN, CDR2 SYDVKM. With 2 bases removed from V and 5 bases from J, the gap between germline ends came to 10 bases.

The chain joins TRBV4-2 to TRBJ2-5; 7 nucleotides match TRBD1. Per the germline V gene, CDR1 is LGHNA and CDR2 is YNFKEQ. After removal of 3 bases from V and 3 bases from J, the junction contained 7 bases not matched to a gene. This CDR3 contains 15 residues. Here the CDR3 reads CASSQSGTEKETQYF. DNA of the CDR3: TGTGCCAGCAGCCAGTCGGGGACAGAAAAAGAGACCCAGTACTTC.

The chain employs TRBV5-1 and TRBJ1-4; D ambiguous. The CDR3 consists of 14 residues. Looked up from germline, CDR1 is SGHRS and CDR2 is YFSETQ. V dropped 4 bases and J dropped 0 bases, with 7 bases sitting between them. CDR3 protein: CASSLDATNEKLFF. In DNA, the CDR3 is TGCGCCAGCAGCCTAGATGCAACTAATGAAAAACTGTTTTTT. The entire variable domain, with the rest obtained from reference TRBV5-1 and TRBJ1-4, is as follows: KAGVTQTPRYLIKTRGQQVTLSCSPISGHRSVSWYQQTPGQGLQFLFEYFSETQRNKGNFPGRFSGRQFSNSRSEMNVSTLELGDSALYLCASSLDATNEKLFFGSGTQLSVL.

V gene TRBV9 combines with J gene TRBJ2-5; 8 bases are a match to TRBD1. Looked up from germline, CDR1 is SGDLS and CDR2 is YYNGEE. This CDR3 region has 18 residues. Trimming removed 0 bases from V and 5 bases from J; junction bases left unmatched: 15. DNA of the CDR3: TGTGCCAGCAGCGTAGAGGGTCGGACAGGGCCCTATAGGGAGACCCAGTACTTC. It is translated as CASSVEGRTGPYRETQYF. The full variable domain, in which reference TRBV9 and TRBJ2-5 provide the parts outside the CDR3, is DSGVTQTPKHLITATGQRVTLRCSPRSGDLSVYWYQQSLDQGLQFLIQYYNGEERAKGNILERFSAQQFPDLHSELNLSSLELGDSALYFCASSVEGRTGPYRETQYFGPGTRLLVL.

The V and J genes are TRBV9 and TRBJ1-5; a weak D match, TRBD1 (5 bases). The germline V gene encodes CDR1 SGDLS and CDR2 YYNGEE. V lost 6 bases, J lost 0 bases, and 10 bases lay in between. CDR3 length equals 14 residues. CDR3 protein: CASNKGNSNQPQHF. The CDR3 DNA follows: TGTGCCAGCAACAAGGGGAATAGCAATCAGCCCCAGCATTTT. Looking up the rest from reference TRBV9 and TRBJ1-5 gives the full variable domain: DSGVTQTPKHLITATGQRVTLRCSPRSGDLSVYWYQQSLDQGLQFLIQYYNGEERAKGNILERFSAQQFPDLHSELNLSSLELGDSALYFCASNKGNSNQPQHFGDGTRLSIL.

The chain employs TRBV7-2 and TRBJ2-6, with 10 nucleotides matching TRBD2. Germline V lookup: CDR1 SGHTA, CDR2 FQGNSA. The CDR3 spans 17 residues. The V gene end was trimmed by 8 bases and the J gene end by 1 base; junction bases not matched to a gene: 8. The CDR3 loop is CASAPGLAYSGANVLTF. CDR3 coding DNA: TGTGCCAGCGCTCCGGGACTAGCGTATTCTGGGGCCAACGTCCTGACTTTC.

The J gene is TRBJ1-4, the V gene TRBV29-1; D is perhaps TRBD1 (5 bases). The CDR3 contains 13 residues. V was shortened by 0 bases and J by 7 bases, with 9 bases between the two germline ends. The germline gives CDR1 SQVTM, CDR2 ANQGSEA. The CDR3 is CSVEEGVGEKLFF. In nucleotides, the CDR3 is TGCAGCGTTGAAGAAGGGGTTGGTGAAAAACTGTTTTTT.

The chain couples TRBV9 to TRBJ2-7; a weak D match, TRBD2 (6 bases). The V gene's germline CDR1 is SGDLS and CDR2 YYNGEE. There are 13 residues in the CDR3. Deletions cut 3 bases from V and 3 bases from J, with 10 bases between. The CDR3: CASSGRDGYEQYF. DNA for the CDR3: TGTGCCAGCAGCGGGCGGGATGGCTACGAGCAGTACTTC. Variable domain in full (rest from reference TRBV9 and TRBJ2-7): DSGVTQTPKHLITATGQRVTLRCSPRSGDLSVYWYQQSLDQGLQFLIQYYNGEERAKGNILERFSAQQFPDLHSELNLSSLELGDSALYFCASSGRDGYEQYFGPGTRLTVT.

The gene calls are TRBV15 and TRBJ1-1, with a weak D call TRBD1 (6 bases). The germline CDR1 and CDR2 sequences are LNHNV and YYDKDF (reference sequence). The CDR3 loop spans 14 amino acids. Trimming removed 0 bases at V and 4 bases at J, with 9 bases between. In DNA form, the CDR3 reads TGTGCCACCAGCAGAGATGTAGGGGGCACTGAAGCTTTCTTT. The encoded protein is CATSRDVGGTEAFF.

V usage is TRBV6-5 and J usage is TRBJ2-1; perhaps TRBD2 as D (5 bases). V was trimmed by 11 bases and J by 3 bases, leaving 11 bases between them. Germline V gene lookup returns CDR1 MNHEY and CDR2 SVGAGI. The CDR3 has 12 amino acids. The CDR3 DNA sequence: TGTGCCTCACACCGGGACTACAATGAGCAGTTCTTC. Protein product: CASHRDYNEQFF.

This clone was seen only once. The rearrangement uses TRBV7-3 and TRBJ2-5; perhaps TRBD1 as D (6 bases). In germline, CDR1 is SGHTA, CDR2 FQGTGA. Trimming removed 0 bases at V and 4 bases at J, with 12 bases between. This CDR3 comprises 15 residues. The CDR3 spells CASSLTGTRGETQYF. The DNA of the CDR3 is TGTGCCAGCAGCTTAACAGGGACAAGGGGAGAGACCCAGTACTTC.

V is TRBV7-6 and J is TRBJ2-5; D perhaps matches TRBD1 (6 bases). With 6 bases removed from V and 9 bases from J, the gap between germline ends came to 14 bases. Looked up from germline, CDR1 is SGHVS and CDR2 is FNYEAQ. This CDR3 is built from 12 residues. CDR3 in amino acids: CASSYDRQAQYF. CDR3 in DNA: TGTGCCAGCAGTTACGACAGGCAGGCCCAGTACTTC.

This clone was seen only a few times. V and J are TRBV4-1 and TRBJ1-4; D might be TRBD1 (5 bases). The V gene's germline CDR1 is MGHRA and CDR2 YSYEKL. V was pared by 1 base and J by 8 bases, with 14 bases between. The CDR3 is 15 amino acids. CDR3 loop: CASSQGQTGPEKLFF. Here the CDR3 DNA reads TGCGCCAGCAGCCAAGGTCAAACAGGTCCCGAAAAACTGTTTTTT.

The genes are TRBV6-1 and TRBJ1-1, with D perhaps matching TRBD1 (5 bases). Germline V gives CDR1 MNHNS, CDR2 SASEGT. This CDR3 spans 16 amino acids. Trimming removed 4 bases from V and 6 bases from J, with 21 bases in between. The CDR3 DNA sequence: TGTGCCAGCAGTGCTCTCCTACGAACAGGTTTGGCTGAAGCTTTCTTT. Protein: CASSALLRTGLAEAFF.

This sequence joins TRBV7-9 and TRBJ1-1; D is unclear. V lost 6 bases to trimming and J lost 3 bases, with 11 bases between them. The length of the CDR3 is 13 residues. CDR1 is SEHNR, CDR2 FQNEAQ, per germline (reference sequence). As DNA, the CDR3 is TGTGCCAGCAGTCCTCCCGGTGACACTGAAGCTTTCTTT. Encoded protein: CASSPPGDTEAFF.

The chain joins TRBV5-8 to TRBJ1-1; no firm D call. CDR3 length equals 13 residues. From germline, CDR1 is SGHTS and CDR2 YDEGEE. The V end was cut by 1 base, the J end by 1 base, with 5 bases between. The CDR3 sequence is CASSLIQNTEAFF. The CDR3 region has the DNA TGTGCCAGCAGCTTGATTCAGAACACTGAAGCTTTCTTT.

The CDR3 nucleotides are TGTGCCAGTAGTCAACAGGGGTCGGCGCAGTATTTT. The encoded protein is CASSQQGSAQYF. This rearrangement joins TRBV19 to TRBJ2-3; 7 bases line up with TRBD1. The CDR3 is made up of 12 amino acids. Germline-derived CDR1 and CDR2 are LNHDA and SQIVND (reference sequence). V was pared by 5 bases and J by 10 bases, with 6 bases of the junction left unmatched.

V and J are TRBV27 and TRBJ1-5; D gene unclear. Deletions cut 0 bases from V and 0 bases from J, with 15 bases between. CDR3 size: 18 residues. From germline, CDR1 is MNHEY and CDR2 SMNVEV (reference sequence). CDR3 bases: TGTGCCAGCAGTTTATCTGGGTCTCCCTACTATAGCAATCAGCCCCAGCATTTT. Its protein product is CASSLSGSPYYSNQPQHF.